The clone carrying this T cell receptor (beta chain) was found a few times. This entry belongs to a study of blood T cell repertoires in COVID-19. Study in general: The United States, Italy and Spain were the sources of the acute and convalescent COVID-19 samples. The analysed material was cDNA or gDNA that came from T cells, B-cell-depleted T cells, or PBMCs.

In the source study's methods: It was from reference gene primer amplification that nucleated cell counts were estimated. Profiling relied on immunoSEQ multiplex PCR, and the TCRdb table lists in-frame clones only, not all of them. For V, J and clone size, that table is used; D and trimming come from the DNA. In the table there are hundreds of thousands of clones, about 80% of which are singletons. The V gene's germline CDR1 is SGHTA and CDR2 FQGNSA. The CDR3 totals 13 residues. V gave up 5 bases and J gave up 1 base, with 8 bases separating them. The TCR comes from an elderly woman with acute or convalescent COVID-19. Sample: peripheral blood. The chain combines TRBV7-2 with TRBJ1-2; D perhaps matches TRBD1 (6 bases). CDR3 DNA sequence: TGTGCCAGCAGCAACAGGGTTAACTATGGCTACACCTTC. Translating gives CASSNRVNYGYTF.